Below, 27 T cell receptor beta chains from the same sample are listed, as sequenced in a study of response to subunit inactivated influenza vaccine. TCRdb itself ran the RT-PCR reads through MiXCR, one entry per CDR3 protein. In the table there are hundreds of thousands of distinct CDR3 sequences, roughly 23% of which are singletons. The specimen comprised CD4+ T cells sorted from PBMCs, sampled roughly 5 days after vaccination. These receptors were taken from a man aged 50 to 59 who received an inactivated influenza vaccine.

The rearrangement uses TRBV20-1 and TRBJ1-4, with D perhaps TRBD1 (5 bases). V lost 2 bases and J 0 bases, leaving 13 bases between the germline ends. CDR1 and CDR2 from the germline V gene are DFQATT and SNEGSKA (reference sequence). The CDR3 is 16 amino acids. The CDR3: CSARPPTDPTNEKLFF. The CDR3 nucleotides are TGCAGTGCTAGACCGCCGACAGACCCAACTAATGAAAAACTGTTTTTT.

This clonotype occurred many times. The chain uses TRBV6-5 and TRBJ1-1; D is unresolved. Per germline, CDR1 MNHEY and CDR2 SVGAGI. The CDR3 has 13 amino acids. V was pared by 2 bases and J by 0 bases, with 4 bases between. The CDR3 region is CASSYEVNTEAFF. The CDR3 DNA reads TGTGCCAGCAGTTACGAGGTGAACACTGAAGCTTTCTTT.

The genes are TRBV5-5 and TRBJ2-3, with unresolved D. Deletions cut 4 bases from V and 2 bases from J, with 14 bases between. This CDR3 contains 15 residues. The germline V gene encodes CDR1 SGHKS and CDR2 YYEKEE (reference sequence). The CDR3 DNA reads TGTGCCAGCAGCGGCCTAGGTGCTAACACAGATACGCAGTATTTT. This gives the protein CASSGLGANTDTQYF.

The chain combines TRBV7-2 with TRBJ2-3; D unclear. The germline V gene encodes CDR1 SGHTA and CDR2 FQGNSA. V was trimmed by 1 base and J by 7 bases, leaving 12 bases between them. The CDR3 has 14 residues. The CDR3 is CASSLDRRTNTQYF. The DNA for the CDR3 is TGTGCCAGCAGCTTAGACCGGCGCACGAATACGCAGTATTTT.

This chain connects TRBV7-3 to TRBJ1-1; D may be TRBD1 (5 bases). Germline assignment: CDR1 SGHTA and CDR2 FQGTGA. Trimming shortened V by 0 bases and J by 3 bases, and 14 bases separated the two germline ends. This CDR3 region has 16 residues. CDR3 nucleotides: TGTGCCAGCAGCTTAACAGGAAACAGGATGGACACTGAAGCTTTCTTT. This sequence encodes CASSLTGNRMDTEAFF.

The J gene is TRBJ1-5, the V gene TRBV2; D call uncertain. V lost 6 bases and J lost 2, with 11 bases in between. This CDR3 spans 14 amino acids. CDR1 is SNHLY and CDR2 is FYNNEI in the germline V gene. CDR3 region: CASRNNIGNQPQHF. The CDR3 coding sequence is TGTGCCAGCAGGAACAATATCGGCAATCAGCCCCAGCATTTT.

This chain links TRBV9 with TRBJ2-2; D could derive from TRBD1 or TRBD2 (5 bases each). V was trimmed by 3 bases and J by 3 bases, leaving 15 bases between them. This CDR3 has 16 amino acids. Germline assignment: CDR1 SGDLS and CDR2 YYNGEE. CDR3 protein: CASSDRLGVDTGELFF. The CDR3 DNA follows: TGTGCCAGCAGCGACCGATTGGGGGTAGACACCGGGGAGCTGTTTTTT. The whole variable domain, remainder taken from reference TRBV9 and TRBJ2-2, is DSGVTQTPKHLITATGQRVTLRCSPRSGDLSVYWYQQSLDQGLQFLIQYYNGEERAKGNILERFSAQQFPDLHSELNLSSLELGDSALYFCASSDRLGVDTGELFFGEGSRLTVL.

This clonotype was observed a single time. DNA for the CDR3: TGTGCCAGCAGTTTATCCCTACTCGGGTCGAGCTCCTACGAGCAGTACTTC. Protein product: CASSLSLLGSSSYEQYF. V gene TRBV28 combines with J gene TRBJ2-7, with D unclear. The length of the CDR3 is 17 residues. Trimming cost V 1 base and J 0 bases, with 16 bases left between them. The germline CDR1 and CDR2 sequences are MDHEN and SYDVKM.

The genes are TRBV5-4 and TRBJ1-2; 10 bases are shared with TRBD1. There are 15 residues in the CDR3. With V trimmed by 0 bases and J by 8 bases, 7 bases remained unmatched. Per the germline V gene, CDR1 is SGHNT and CDR2 is YYREEE (reference sequence). For the CDR3, the DNA is TGTGCCAGCAGCTTGGACGGGACAGGGGAGGACGGCTACACCTTC. The encoded protein is CASSLDGTGEDGYTF.

The chain has TRBV7-8 and TRBJ1-1; unclear D gene. Deletions cut 0 bases from V and 4 bases from J, with 15 bases between. This CDR3 comprises 16 residues. CDR1 and CDR2 (germline): SGHVS, FQNEAQ. CDR3 coding DNA: TGTGCCAGCAGCTTAGCTTTCGTTGGAGTCAGCACTGAAGCTTTCTTT. Its protein product is CASSLAFVGVSTEAFF.

This clonotype was counted at least ten times. The V and J genes are TRBV7-2 and TRBJ2-5; TRBD1 aligns across 7 bases. Germline assignment: CDR1 SGHTA and CDR2 FQGNSA. V trimming: 2 bases; J trimming: 2 bases; junction bases outside the gene matches: 11. The CDR3 sequence is 17 residues long. The CDR3: CASSLRGTDYFQETQYF. The CDR3 nucleotides are TGTGCCAGCAGCTTAAGGGGGACAGATTATTTTCAAGAGACCCAGTACTTC.

In its sample, this clonotype was seen a few times. This CDR3 reads CASITAGSTDTQYF. The CDR3, as DNA: TGTGCCAGCATCACGGCGGGGAGCACAGATACGCAGTATTTT. The V and J genes are TRBV7-3 and TRBJ2-3, with D tentatively TRBD2 (6 bases). Trimming took off 7 bases at V and 0 bases at J, with 11 bases between the two ends. The CDR3 totals 14 residues. Germline loops: CDR1 SGHTA, CDR2 FQGTGA.

On this clonotype: A read error may explain this, as a much larger clone is one base away. The gene calls are TRBV12-3 or TRBV12-4 and TRBJ1-1; tentatively, D is TRBD1 (5 bases). This CDR3 has 14 amino acids. The CDR3 DNA is TGTGCCAGCAGCCCCGTGGGGGGTGACACTGAAGTTTTCTTT. Translated: CASSPVGGDTEVFF.

A word on this clonotype: The junction shows a germline mismatch at one end, possibly a read error. This rearrangement joins TRBV7-7 to TRBJ2-1; D is unclear. The CDR3 has 13 residues. Germline V gene sequence: CDR1 SSHAT, CDR2 FNYEAQ (reference sequence). The CDR3 nucleotides read TGTGCTAGCAGCCCCCGCACCTACAATGAGCAGTTCTTC. It codes for CASSPRTYNEQFF.

The chain is built from TRBV20-1 and TRBJ1-5; 10 nucleotides line up with TRBD1. V shed 5 bases, J shed 4 bases, and the junction held 2 bases outside the gene matches. Germline CDR1 is DFQATT and CDR2 is SNEGSKA (reference sequence). The CDR3 loop spans 13 amino acids. CDR3 nucleotides: TGCAGTGCTGGGGGACAGGGGAATCAGCCCCAGCATTTT. Its protein product is CSAGGQGNQPQHF.

CDR3 DNA: TGCGCCAGCAGTCTCCCGGGACACATCAGCTCTGGGGCCAACGTCCTGACTTTC. Protein: CASSLPGHISSGANVLTF. The chain couples TRBV10-2 to TRBJ2-6, with D possibly being TRBD1 (6 bases). The CDR3 runs 18 residues. V lost 5 bases, J lost 0 bases, and 17 bases lay in between. Germline values: CDR1 WSHSY, CDR2 SAAADI.

The chain combines TRBV29-1 with TRBJ2-1; 12 nucleotides line up with TRBD2. Germline V gives CDR1 SQVTM, CDR2 ANQGSEA. CDR3 size: 17 residues. The ends lost 3 bases at V and 4 bases at J; junction bases unmatched: 10. This chain's CDR3 is CSVDGLAGTSNYNEQFF. The CDR3, as DNA: TGCAGCGTTGACGGACTAGCGGGGACCAGTAATTACAATGAGCAGTTCTTC.

This clonotype was observed a few times. The chain combines TRBV10-3 with TRBJ1-3; D not resolved. The CDR3 loop spans 12 amino acids. Germline V gene lookup returns CDR1 ENHRY and CDR2 SYGVKD. Trimming took 10 bases from V and 4 from J, leaving 11 bases between them. CDR3 amino acids: CATAGSGNTIYF. The CDR3 DNA reads as TGTGCCACCGCCGGTTCGGGAAACACCATATATTTT.

In its sample, this clonotype was seen a few times. The rearrangement uses TRBV11-2 and TRBJ2-3; 7 bases map to TRBD2. Per the germline V gene, CDR1 is SGHAT and CDR2 is FQNNGV. Losses at the gene ends were 2 bases for V and 3 bases for J; bases not matched to a gene: 8. The CDR3 has 16 residues. CDR3 sequence reads: CASSLRLSSGTDTQYF. CDR3 DNA: TGTGCCAGCAGCTTAAGATTGAGTAGCGGGACAGATACGCAGTATTTT.

This chain links TRBV30 with TRBJ2-7, with 7 bases fitting TRBD2. V lost 0 bases and J lost 2; bases outside the gene matches: 4. The CDR3 contains 14 residues. Germline V CDR1 and CDR2: GTSNPN, SVGIG (reference sequence). CDR3 in DNA: TGTGCCTGGAGTGTAGGACTAGGCCCCTACGAGCAGTACTTC. This sequence encodes CAWSVGLGPYEQYF. The whole variable domain, filled in from reference TRBV30 and TRBJ2-7, reads SQTIHQWPATLVQPVGSPLSLECTVEGTSNPNLYWYRQAAGRGLQLLFYSVGIGQISSEVPQNLSASRPQDRQFILSSKKLLLSDSGFYLCAWSVGLGPYEQYFGPGTRLTVT.

The CDR3 DNA is TGTGCCAGCAGCCGGATCCATTCCTACGAGCAGTACTTC. The encoded protein is CASSRIHSYEQYF. The gene calls are TRBV7-2 and TRBJ2-7; no firm D call. V dropped 5 bases and J dropped 1 base, with 9 bases sitting between them. CDR3 length: 13 residues. Germline CDR1 is SGHTA and CDR2 is FQGNSA.

This clonotype was found once. The V and J genes are TRBV18 and TRBJ2-5; tentative D call: TRBD1 (7 bases). This CDR3 spans 14 amino acids. Trimming left V 5 bases short and J 2 bases short, with 12 bases between. Germline V gene sequence: CDR1 KGHSH, CDR2 LQKENI. The CDR3 sequence: CASSAGQPQETQYF. Here the CDR3 DNA reads TGTGCCAGCTCAGCGGGACAGCCACAAGAGACCCAGTACTTC. The complete variable domain, with remaining parts taken from reference TRBV18 and TRBJ2-5, reads NAGVMQNPRHLVRRRGQEARLRCSPMKGHSHVYWYRQLPEEGLKFMVYLQKENIIDESGMPKERFSAEFPKEGPSILRIQQVVRGDSAAYFCASSAGQPQETQYFGPGTRLLVL.

This clonotype was detected only a few times. The chain links TRBV18 to TRBJ2-7; D unclear. Trimming took 0 bases from V and 1 from J, leaving 7 bases between them. Per germline, CDR1 KGHSH and CDR2 LQKENI. CDR3 length: 14 residues. The CDR3: CASSPPNLSYEQYF. CDR3 sequence (DNA): TGTGCCAGCTCACCACCAAATCTTTCCTACGAGCAGTACTTC.

Many counts were recorded for this clonotype. The chain carries TRBV20-1 and TRBJ2-7; D not resolved. Germline CDR1 reads DFQATT; CDR2 reads SNEGSKA (reference sequence). The V and J ends lost 6 bases and 3 bases respectively, with 12 bases between them. The CDR3 is 12 residues long. As DNA, the CDR3 is TGCAGTGCCAAGCAGAGAAGCTACGAGCAGTACTTC. Translation gives CSAKQRSYEQYF.

This clonotype was counted a few times. The chain employs TRBV7-8 and TRBJ2-7; D is uncertain. Germline loops: CDR1 SGHVS, CDR2 FQNEAQ. The CDR3 runs 14 residues. Trimming left V 4 bases short and J 1 base short, with 11 bases between. The CDR3 loop reads CASSSQRVSYEQYF. The CDR3 DNA sequence: TGTGCCAGCAGCTCCCAGAGAGTTTCCTACGAGCAGTACTTC.

This clonotype was detected a few times. The chain combines TRBV12-5 with TRBJ2-3, with D possibly being TRBD1 (6 bases). CDR1 LGHNT and CDR2 FRNRAP come from the germline V gene. V was shortened by 0 bases and J by 2 bases, with 12 bases between the two germline ends. This CDR3 contains 16 residues. The CDR3 loop reads CASGLVPGAPTDTQYF. The CDR3 nucleotides read TGTGCTAGTGGTTTGGTACCAGGGGCTCCCACAGATACGCAGTATTTT.

The rearrangement joins TRBV12-3 or TRBV12-4 to TRBJ2-4; 13 nucleotides line up with TRBD2. V lost 6 bases to trimming and J lost 8 bases; unmatched junction nucleotides: 4. The CDR3 consists of 14 residues. CDR3 sequence reads: CASSLTSGGYIQYF. In DNA form, the CDR3 reads TGTGCCAGCAGCCTGACTAGCGGGGGGTACATTCAGTACTTC.